The rows below give T cell receptor beta chains drawn from one sample of a study of blood T cells in healthy people across ages. TCRdb passed the 5' RACE reads through MiXCR, listing each CDR3 protein once. In the table there are hundreds of thousands of distinct CDR3 sequences, 49% of which are singletons. The sequenced material came from blood. The receptors originated from a woman aged 55-69 years in good health. CDR3s include the opening cysteine and the closing phenylalanine or tryptophan. A D gene is named only where the DNA matches it firmly. Not every row has a clone size; where given, it reads once, few, many or a size class.

d_call cdr3_length j_call v_call clone_size cdr3_nt cdr3_aa
TRBD2 17 TRBJ2-5 TRBV5-1 NA TGCGCCAGCCACGGGGACCCAAGACTAGCGGGCCAAGAGACCCAGTACTTC CASHGDPRLAGQETQYF
NA 15 TRBJ2-1 TRBV20-1 once TGCAGTGCCCCTGGTGGGACGGTCTCCTACAATGAGCAGTTCTTC CSAPGGTVSYNEQFF
NA 15 TRBJ2-3 TRBV30 NA TGTGCCTGGAGTGTCGGGGGCGGCTACACAGATACGCAGTATTTT CAWSVGGGYTDTQYF
NA 14 TRBJ2-3 TRBV4-2 many TGTGCCAGCAGCAACCTTCAGGGGACAGATACGCAGTATTTT CASSNLQGTDTQYF
NA 14 TRBJ1-1 TRBV20-1 NA TGCAGTGCTAGAGTGGGCGCCGGTGACACTGAAGCTTTCTTT CSARVGAGDTEAFF
TRBD2 17 TRBJ2-5 TRBV9 NA TGTGCCAGCAGCGTAGGGGGCGGGAGTCCCTCACAAGAGACCCAGTACTTC CASSVGGGSPSQETQYF
TRBD2 19 TRBJ2-1 TRBV18 NA TGTGCCAGCTCACCGGACCGGCCCTTGCGGGAGGGCCTCTACAATGAGCAGTTCTTC CASSPDRPLREGLYNEQFF
NA 15 TRBJ2-1 TRBV12-5 NA TGTGCTAGTGGTTCCGTACAAAGCTCCTACAATGAGCAGTTCTTC CASGSVQSSYNEQFF
NA 14 TRBJ2-7 TRBV5-1 few TGCGCCAGCAGCTTGGGGACAGAGCCCTACGAGCAGTACTTC CASSLGTEPYEQYF
TRBD1 15 TRBJ1-2 TRBV7-2 once TGTGCCAGCAGCTTATTTGGACAGGGCAACTATGGCTACACCTTC CASSLFGQGNYGYTF
TRBD2 15 TRBJ2-1 TRBV28 NA TGTGCCAGCAGACCCCTAGCGGGAGTCAACAATGAGCAGTTCTTC CASRPLAGVNNEQFF
NA 13 TRBJ1-1 TRBV7-2 NA TGTGCCAGCAGCTACACAGAGAACACTGAAGCTTTCTTT CASSYTENTEAFF
TRBD1 15 TRBJ2-5 TRBV29-1 many TGCAGCGTCGAAGGGGACAGGGGGCCACAAGAGACCCAGTACTTC CSVEGDRGPQETQYF
TRBD1 14 TRBJ1-2 TRBV5-6 many TGTGCCAGCAGCCGCCCACAGGGGACCTATGGCTACACCTTC CASSRPQGTYGYTF
NA 16 TRBJ2-1 TRBV6-5 NA TGTGCCAGCAGTTACTGGGGCGGAGCGGGTGGCAATGAGCAGTTCTTC CASSYWGGAGGNEQFF
NA 15 TRBJ1-4 TRBV20-1 NA TGCAGTGCTAGCTCACGAACAGCCTTAGGGGAAAAACTGTTTTTT CSASSRTALGEKLFF
NA 12 TRBJ1-5 TRBV27 NA TGTGACCGGGGACAAGGCAATCAGCCCCAGCATTTT CDRGQGNQPQHF
NA 12 TRBJ2-4 TRBV6-5 NA TGTGCCACCTCAAGCCAAGAAGAGAAGCAGTACTTC CATSSQEEKQYF
NA 13 TRBJ2-3 TRBV18 NA TGTGCCAGCGCACCAGGGAGTTGGGATACGCAGTATTTT CASAPGSWDTQYF
TRBD2 14 TRBJ2-1 TRBV9 NA TGTACCAGCAGCGCCACGACTAGCGGGGCGGAGCAGTTCTTC CTSSATTSGAEQFF
TRBD2 17 TRBJ2-1 TRBV28 NA TGTGCCAGCAGTTTATTCGTTGCGGGAGGGAATAGAAATGAGCAGTTCTTC CASSLFVAGGNRNEQFF
TRBD1 17 TRBJ2-5 TRBV6-2/TRBV6-3 NA TGTGCCAGCAGTTACTCGATGGGACAGGTGGACCAAGAGACCCAGTACTTC CASSYSMGQVDQETQYF
NA 13 TRBJ2-7 TRBV20-1 NA TGCAGTGCTAGAGACTGGACTTCCTACGAGCAGTACTTC CSARDWTSYEQYF
NA 13 TRBJ2-7 TRBV7-9 few TGTGCCAGCAGCTCGGGGTACTCCTACGAGCAGTACTTC CASSSGYSYEQYF
NA 14 TRBJ1-5 TRBV12-3/TRBV12-4 few TGTGCCAGCAGTTGGCAGGGTTACAATCAGCCCCAGCATTTT CASSWQGYNQPQHF
TRBD2 15 TRBJ2-4 TRBV5-1 few TGCGCCAGCAGCCCTCTAGCGGGAGCCAAAAACATTCAGTACTTC CASSPLAGAKNIQYF